The following is a T cell receptor beta chain sequence with its context. No antigen is known for it. Germline assignment: CDR1 SGHNT and CDR2 YYREEE (reference sequence). V dropped 3 bases and J dropped 5 bases, with 8 bases sitting between them. The CDR3 length is 13 residues. This sample stems from a study of cytomegalovirus exposure and HLA in healthy donors. Whole-study results and caveats: Later analysis associated a missense DCLRE1C variant with TCR beta V- and J-gene trimming. In a later analysis, the majority of CMV-associated beta chains seemingly showed HLA restriction. The authors assumed roughly uniform sequencing depth across donors for presence/absence analyses.

Researchers ran the PCR with 60 Vbeta and 13 Jbeta primers. Produced via immunoSEQ multiplex PCR; TCRdb's table is partial and in-frame only. The table records about 160,000 clones, roughly 85% of them present only once. The clonotype was recovered from a man aged 25 to 40 in good health and CMV-seronegative. The sequencing input was PBMCs. This sequence joins TRBV5-4 and TRBJ2-2; possible D gene TRBD1, 6 bases. In nucleotides, the CDR3 is TGTGCCAGCAGCTCAGGGGATACCGGGGAGCTGTTTTTT. Translation gives CASSSGDTGELFF.